This TCR beta chain derives from a study of CD8 T cells in Susac syndrome. Findings of the study overall: Only a relatively small number of individuals were included in the TCR sequencing and HLA analysis.

As for this clonotype: Its antigen is not known.

Germline values: CDR1 LNHDA, CDR2 SQIVND (reference sequence). The CDR3 spans 15 residues. The V and J ends lost 3 bases and 5 bases, in that order; junction bases with no gene match: 5. An amount of RNA that ranged from roughly 0.45 to 1 ug was reverse transcribed with random hexamers. MiXCR, applied by TCRdb to the immunoSEQ multiplex PCR reads, yields one record per CDR3 protein. The profile covers 180,000 or so distinct CDR3 sequences, with 95% appearing a single time and about 0.093% taken by the ten largest. This chain joins TRBV19 and TRBJ2-1; 9 bases match TRBD1. What was sequenced was CD4+ T cells from PBMCs. This TCR was sampled from a human donor with multiple sclerosis. The CDR3 loop is CASSMRGQGHNEQFF. The CDR3 coding sequence is TGTGCCAGTAGTATGCGGGGACAGGGACACAATGAGCAGTTCTTC.